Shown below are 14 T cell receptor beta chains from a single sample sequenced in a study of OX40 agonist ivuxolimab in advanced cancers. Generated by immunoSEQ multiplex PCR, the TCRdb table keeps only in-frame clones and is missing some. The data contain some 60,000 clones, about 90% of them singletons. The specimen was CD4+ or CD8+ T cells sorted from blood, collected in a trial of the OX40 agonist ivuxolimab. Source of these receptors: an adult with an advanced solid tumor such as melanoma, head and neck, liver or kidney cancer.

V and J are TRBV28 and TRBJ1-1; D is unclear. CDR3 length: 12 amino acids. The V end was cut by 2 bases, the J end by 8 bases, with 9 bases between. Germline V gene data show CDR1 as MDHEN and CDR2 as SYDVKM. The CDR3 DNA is TGTGCCAGCAGTTTAAGGACCCTAGAAGCTTTCTTT. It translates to CASSLRTLEAFF.

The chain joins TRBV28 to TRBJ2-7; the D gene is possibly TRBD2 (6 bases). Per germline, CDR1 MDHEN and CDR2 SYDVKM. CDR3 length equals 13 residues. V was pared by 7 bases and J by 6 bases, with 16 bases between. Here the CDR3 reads CASTYLGGGEQYF. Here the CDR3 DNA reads TGTGCCAGCACCTACCTGGGGGGAGGCGAGCAGTACTTC.

The DNA of the CDR3 is TGTGCCACCGAACCGGGACGGGGATCAAGGCAGCCCCAGCATTTT. It encodes CATEPGRGSRQPQHF. V usage is TRBV6-6 and J usage is TRBJ1-5; TRBD1 might be the D (5 bases). This CDR3 contains 15 residues. Germline lookup yields CDR1 MNHNY and CDR2 SVGAGI (reference sequence). Trimming cost V 10 bases and J 7 bases, with 23 bases left between them.

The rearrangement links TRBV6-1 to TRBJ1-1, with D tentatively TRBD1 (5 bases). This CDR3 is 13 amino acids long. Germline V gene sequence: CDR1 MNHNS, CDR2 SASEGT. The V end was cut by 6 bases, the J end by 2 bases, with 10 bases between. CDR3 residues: CASRLQANTEAFF. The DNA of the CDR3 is TGTGCCAGCAGATTACAGGCAAACACTGAAGCTTTCTTT.

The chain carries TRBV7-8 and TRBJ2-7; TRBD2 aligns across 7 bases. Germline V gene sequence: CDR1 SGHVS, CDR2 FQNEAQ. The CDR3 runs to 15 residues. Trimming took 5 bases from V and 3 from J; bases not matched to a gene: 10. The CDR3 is CASSDPWTSFYEQYF. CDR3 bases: TGTGCCAGCAGCGACCCCTGGACTAGTTTCTACGAGCAGTACTTC.

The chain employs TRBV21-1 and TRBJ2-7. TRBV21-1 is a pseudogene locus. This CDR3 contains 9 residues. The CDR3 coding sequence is TGTGCCAGCAGCAAATGTGGACGCTTC. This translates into CASSKCGRF.

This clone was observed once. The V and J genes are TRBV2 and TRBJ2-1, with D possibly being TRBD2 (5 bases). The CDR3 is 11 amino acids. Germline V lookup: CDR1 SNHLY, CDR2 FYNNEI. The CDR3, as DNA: TGTGCGGGGAGCTCCTACAATGAGCAGTTCTTC. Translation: CAGSSYNEQFF. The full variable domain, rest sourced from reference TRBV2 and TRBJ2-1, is EPEVTQTPSHQVTQMGQEVILRCVPISNHLYFYWYRQILGQKVEFLVSFYNNEISEKSEIFDDQFSVERPDGSNFTLKIRSTKLEDSAMYFCAGSSYNEQFFGPGTRLTVL.

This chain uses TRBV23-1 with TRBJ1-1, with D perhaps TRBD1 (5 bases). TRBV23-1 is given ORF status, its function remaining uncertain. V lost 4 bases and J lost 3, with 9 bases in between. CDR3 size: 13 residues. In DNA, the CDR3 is TGCGCCAGCAGTCGACGAGGGGACACTGAAGCTTTCTTT. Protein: CASSRRGDTEAFF.

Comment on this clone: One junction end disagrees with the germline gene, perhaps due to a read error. The CDR3, as DNA: TGTGCTAGCAGCTTAGGGGGTCTCGCAGTCACCCAGTACTTC. Translation: CASSLGGLAVTQYF. The V call is TRBV7-7, the J call TRBJ2-5; maybe TRBD1 (6 bases). CDR3 length equals 14 residues. The germline V gene has CDR1 SSHAT and CDR2 FNYEAQ (reference sequence).

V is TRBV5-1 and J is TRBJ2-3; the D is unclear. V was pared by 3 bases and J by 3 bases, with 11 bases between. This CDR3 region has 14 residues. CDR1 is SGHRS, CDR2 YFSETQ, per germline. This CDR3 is CASSYRARTDTQYF. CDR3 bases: TGCGCCAGCAGCTACCGGGCCCGGACAGATACGCAGTATTTT.

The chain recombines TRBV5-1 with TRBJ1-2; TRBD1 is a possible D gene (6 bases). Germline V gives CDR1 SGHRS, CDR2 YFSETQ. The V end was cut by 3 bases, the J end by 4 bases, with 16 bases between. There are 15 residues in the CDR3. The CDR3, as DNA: TGCGCCAGCAGCTACGACAGGCCACCTTCCTATGGCTACACCTTC. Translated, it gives CASSYDRPPSYGYTF.

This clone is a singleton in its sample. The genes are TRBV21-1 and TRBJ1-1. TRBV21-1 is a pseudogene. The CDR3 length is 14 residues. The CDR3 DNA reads TGTGCCAGCAGCAAAGGTGGTAGGGACACTGAAGCTTTCTTT. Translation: CASSKGGRDTEAFF.

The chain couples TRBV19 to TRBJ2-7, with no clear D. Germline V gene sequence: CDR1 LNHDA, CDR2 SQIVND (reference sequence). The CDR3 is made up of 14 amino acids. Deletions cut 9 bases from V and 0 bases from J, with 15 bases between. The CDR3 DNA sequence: TGTGCCAGCTCCAGGAAGCCCGACTCCTACGAGCAGTACTTC. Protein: CASSRKPDSYEQYF.

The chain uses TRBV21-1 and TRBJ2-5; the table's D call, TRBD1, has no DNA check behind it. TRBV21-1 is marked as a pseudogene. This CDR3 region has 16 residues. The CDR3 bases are TGTGCCAGCAGCATCGTAGAGCCGGACAAACAAGAGACCCAGTACTTC. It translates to CASSIVEPDKQETQYF.